The 12 T cell receptor beta chains below were found in one sample sequenced in a study of T cells in Graves' hyperthyroidism and ophthalmopathy. Researchers took RNA transcripts and amplified the TCR beta CDR3 regions from them. A set of HTBI primers served as the primers for a first-round RT-PCR of the TCR CDR3. TCRdb reanalysed the multiplex PCR reads using MiXCR and keeps one entry per CDR3 protein. The sample includes some 690,000 distinct CDR3 sequences, roughly 17% of them seen just once. Sequenced: blood. These receptors were collected from a man between 45 and 60 years old with Graves' hyperthyroidism.

The CDR3 DNA sequence: TGTGCCAGCAGGTTCGGCCTAGCGGGAGTGGATGAGCAGTTCTTC. Translating gives CASRFGLAGVDEQFF. V and J are TRBV5-5 and TRBJ2-1; 10 bases match TRBD2. CDR1 is SGHKS, CDR2 YYEKEE, per germline (reference sequence). The CDR3 contains 15 residues. The V gene end was trimmed by 5 bases and the J gene end by 8 bases; junction bases not matched to a gene: 10.

This chain connects TRBV10-3 to TRBJ2-3, with 9 bases matching TRBD2. The CDR3 has 14 amino acids. Germline lookup yields CDR1 ENHRY and CDR2 SYGVKD. J lost 3 bases, V lost 6 bases, and 4 bases had no gene match. CDR3: CAIRPGLATDTQYF. The CDR3 coding sequence is TGTGCCATCAGGCCGGGACTAGCAACAGATACGCAGTATTTT.

This clonotype was picked up many times. For the CDR3, the DNA is TGTGCCAGCAGCTATGGAGGACAGGGGGTCTACGAGCAGTACTTC. Protein product: CASSYGGQGVYEQYF. The rearrangement links TRBV12-3 or TRBV12-4 to TRBJ2-7; 10 bases match TRBD1. The CDR3 sequence is 15 residues long. Unmatched junction bases numbered 8, after V lost 6 bases and J lost 3 bases.

This clonotype came up a few times. This chain links TRBV27 with TRBJ1-5; 7 bases agree with TRBD1. Germline CDR1 is MNHEY and CDR2 is SMNVEV (reference sequence). Trimming took 3 bases from V and 4 from J; bases not matched to a gene: 6. The CDR3 totals 15 residues. Here the CDR3 DNA reads TGTGCCAGCAGTTTCCGACAGGGCCTAAATCAGCCCCAGCATTTT. Translating gives CASSFRQGLNQPQHF.

This clonotype was observed a handful of times. The gene calls are TRBV10-3 and TRBJ2-5; tentatively, D is TRBD2 (5 bases). The germline V and J ends were trimmed by 4 bases and 2 bases, with 8 bases remaining between them. This CDR3 has 13 residues. Germline lookup yields CDR1 ENHRY and CDR2 SYGVKD. CDR3 DNA: TGTGCCATCAGTGTCGGCGGGCAAGAGACCCAGTACTTC. It translates to CAISVGGQETQYF.

CDR3 in DNA: TGCAGTGCTAGAGATGGGGGACTAGCCCAAGAGACCCAGTACTTC. This translates into CSARDGGLAQETQYF. The genes are TRBV20-1 and TRBJ2-5; the match to TRBD2 covers 9 bases. Looked up from germline, CDR1 is DFQATT and CDR2 is SNEGSKA (reference sequence). CDR3 length equals 15 residues. J was trimmed by 1 base and V by 0 bases; bases with no gene match: 3.

This clonotype was detected ten times or more. The chain carries TRBV6-2 or TRBV6-3 and TRBJ2-7; 9 bases agree with TRBD2. Germline trimming cut 7 bases from V and 2 bases from J; bases unmatched to any gene: 15. In germline, CDR1 is MNHEY, CDR2 SVGEGT. There are 17 residues in the CDR3. CDR3 loop: CASTINFSGSPPYEQYF. CDR3 nucleotide sequence: TGTGCCAGCACCATAAACTTTAGCGGGAGTCCCCCCTACGAGCAGTACTTC.

This clonotype was counted at least ten times. The chain joins TRBV2 to TRBJ2-1; D might be TRBD1 or TRBD2, each matching 6 bases. V dropped 3 bases and J dropped 7 bases, with 10 bases sitting between them. This CDR3 spans 13 amino acids. CDR1 is SNHLY, CDR2 FYNNEI, per germline. DNA for the CDR3: TGTGCCAGCAGTGATTGGGGGGCAAATGAGCAGTTCTTC. As protein: CASSDWGANEQFF.

This clonotype was seen many times. V and J are TRBV18 and TRBJ1-5, with 11 bases that match TRBD1. The CDR3 contains 16 residues. V lost 0 bases to trimming and J lost 2 bases; unmatched junction nucleotides: 0. The germline gives CDR1 KGHSH, CDR2 LQKENI. In DNA form, the CDR3 reads TGTGCCAGCTCACCACCGGGACAGGGGGGCAATCAGCCCCAGCATTTT. The encoded protein is CASSPPGQGGNQPQHF.

The sample holds many counts of this clonotype. The V and J genes are TRBV5-1 and TRBJ2-5; D possibly corresponds to TRBD1 (6 bases). The V gene lost 4 bases and the J gene lost 0 bases, with 7 bases spanning the gap. Germline CDR1 reads SGHRS; CDR2 reads YFSETQ. The CDR3 runs 13 residues. The CDR3, as DNA: TGCGCCAGCAGCGGACAGTACCAAGAGACCCAGTACTTC. This translates into CASSGQYQETQYF.

This clonotype was seen repeatedly, ten times or more. The genes are TRBV9 and TRBJ2-3; D perhaps matches TRBD1 (5 bases). CDR1 is SGDLS, CDR2 YYNGEE, per germline. Trimming took 2 bases from V and 2 from J, leaving 9 bases between them. The CDR3 has 14 residues. CDR3 in amino acids: CASSVAGSTDTQYF. CDR3 coding DNA: TGTGCCAGCAGCGTGGCAGGGTCCACAGATACGCAGTATTTT.

This clonotype was counted many times. The chain uses TRBV7-2 and TRBJ2-7; 8 nucleotides match TRBD2. Per the germline V gene, CDR1 is SGHTA and CDR2 is FQGNSA. The CDR3 is 16 amino acids. Germline trimming cut 1 base from V and 3 bases from J; bases unmatched to any gene: 8. The CDR3 nucleotides read TGTGCCAGCAGCTTAGTTGGCGGGAGGAGTTACTACGAGCAGTACTTC. It encodes CASSLVGGRSYYEQYF. Looking up the rest from reference TRBV7-2 and TRBJ2-7 gives the full variable domain: GAGVSQSPSNKVTEKGKDVELRCDPISGHTALYWYRQSLGQGLEFLIYFQGNSAPDKSGLPSDRFSAERTGGSVSTLTIQRTQQEDSAVYLCASSLVGGRSYYEQYFGPGTRLTVT.